The T cell receptor beta chain described here comes from a study of identical twins. TCRdb used MiXCR to reprocess the 5' RACE reads, holding one entry per CDR3 protein. The sample lists hundreds of thousands of distinct CDR3 sequences, approximately 20% occurring once. V lost 8 bases and J lost 0; bases outside the gene matches: 2. Germline-derived CDR1 and CDR2 are MNHEY and SVGEGT. The CDR3 covers 13 residues. In addition, the sample was reused for a study of yellow fever vaccine responses in identical twins. This second study says: Reported findings indicate that twins' vaccine T cell responses seemed partially convergent, partially personalized.

This chain links TRBV6-2 or TRBV6-3 with TRBJ1-1, with TRBD1 matching 8 bases. The specimen was CD4+ T cells sorted from blood. The sequence was obtained from a woman aged 18-30 years in good health. As DNA, the CDR3 is TGTGCCAGCTGGGGACAGGTGAACACTGAAGCTTTCTTT. Its protein product is CASWGQVNTEAFF.